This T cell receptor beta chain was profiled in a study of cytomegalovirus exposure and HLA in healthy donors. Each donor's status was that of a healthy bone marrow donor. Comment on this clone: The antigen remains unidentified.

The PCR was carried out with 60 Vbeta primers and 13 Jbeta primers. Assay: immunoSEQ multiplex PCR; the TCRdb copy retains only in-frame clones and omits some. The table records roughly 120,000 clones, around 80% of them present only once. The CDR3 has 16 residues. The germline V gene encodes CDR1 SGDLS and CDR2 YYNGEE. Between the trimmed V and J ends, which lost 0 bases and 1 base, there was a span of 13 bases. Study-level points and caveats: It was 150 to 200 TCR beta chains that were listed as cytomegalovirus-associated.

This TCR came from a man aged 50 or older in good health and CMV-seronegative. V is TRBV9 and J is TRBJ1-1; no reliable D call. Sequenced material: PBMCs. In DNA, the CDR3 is TGTGCCAGCAGCGTAGAACCCGCCCGGGGGAACACTGAAGCTTTCTTT. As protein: CASSVEPARGNTEAFF.